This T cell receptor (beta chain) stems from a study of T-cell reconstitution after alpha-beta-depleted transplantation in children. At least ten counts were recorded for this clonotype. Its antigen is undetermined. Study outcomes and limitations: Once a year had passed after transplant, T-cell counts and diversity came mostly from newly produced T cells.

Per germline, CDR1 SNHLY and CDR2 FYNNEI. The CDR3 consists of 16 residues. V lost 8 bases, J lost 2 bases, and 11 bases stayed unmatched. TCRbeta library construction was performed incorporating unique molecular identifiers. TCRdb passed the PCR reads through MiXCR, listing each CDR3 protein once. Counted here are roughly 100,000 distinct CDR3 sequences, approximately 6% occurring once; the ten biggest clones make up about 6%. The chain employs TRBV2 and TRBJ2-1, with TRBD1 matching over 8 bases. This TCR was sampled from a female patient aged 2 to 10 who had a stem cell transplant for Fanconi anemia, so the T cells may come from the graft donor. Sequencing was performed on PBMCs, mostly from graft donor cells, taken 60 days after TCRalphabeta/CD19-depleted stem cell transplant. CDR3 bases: TGTGCCAGCTGGGGGATGGGCAGGGGGCCCTACAATGAGCAGTTCTTC. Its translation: CASWGMGRGPYNEQFF.